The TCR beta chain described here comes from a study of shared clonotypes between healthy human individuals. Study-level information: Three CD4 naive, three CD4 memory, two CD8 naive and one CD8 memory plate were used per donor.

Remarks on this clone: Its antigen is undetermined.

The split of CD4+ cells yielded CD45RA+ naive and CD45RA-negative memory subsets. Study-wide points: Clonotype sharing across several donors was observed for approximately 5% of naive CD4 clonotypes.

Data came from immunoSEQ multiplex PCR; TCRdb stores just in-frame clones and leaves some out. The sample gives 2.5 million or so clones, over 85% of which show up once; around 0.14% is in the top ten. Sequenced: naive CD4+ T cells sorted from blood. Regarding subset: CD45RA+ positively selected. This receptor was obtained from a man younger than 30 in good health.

In DNA, the CDR3 is TGTGCCAGCAGCTTGGTGCGGCAGAAGAACACCGGGGAGCTGTTTTTT. This codes for CASSLVRQKNTGELFF. This rearrangement joins TRBV5-6 to TRBJ2-2; D is unclear. Deletions cut 0 bases from V and 1 base from J, with 10 bases between. Germline-derived CDR1 and CDR2 are SGHDT and YYEEEE. The CDR3 is made up of 16 amino acids.